Described below is a single T cell receptor beta chain sequence and its context. This sample is part of a study of shared clonotypes between healthy human individuals. CDR3 length: 13 residues. V lost 3 bases, J lost 0 bases, and 6 bases lay in between. The V gene's germline CDR1 is SGHRS and CDR2 YFSETQ. The repertoire was sequenced with immunoSEQ multiplex PCR; TCRdb's copy has only in-frame clones and lacks some. Of over a million clones listed, about 98% were seen once; the top ten hold about 0.45%. Nashville, Tennessee was home to all donors, who were Caucasian adults. Material: naive CD4+ T cells sorted from blood. Sample subset: CD45RA+ positively selected. The chain has TRBV5-1 and TRBJ1-1; D uncertain. The receptor was isolated from a man aged 25-45 years in good health. The DNA for the CDR3 is TGCGCCAGCAGCTACGAGTTGAACACTGAAGCTTTCTTT. Amino acid sequence: CASSYELNTEAFF.